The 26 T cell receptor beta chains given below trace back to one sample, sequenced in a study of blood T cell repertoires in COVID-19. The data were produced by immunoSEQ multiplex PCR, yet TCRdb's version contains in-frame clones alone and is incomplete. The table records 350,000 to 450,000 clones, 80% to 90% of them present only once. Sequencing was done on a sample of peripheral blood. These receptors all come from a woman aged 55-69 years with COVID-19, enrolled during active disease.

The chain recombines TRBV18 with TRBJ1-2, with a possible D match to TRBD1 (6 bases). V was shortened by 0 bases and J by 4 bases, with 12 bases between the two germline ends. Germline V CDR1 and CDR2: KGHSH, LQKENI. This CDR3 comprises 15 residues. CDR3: CASSPPGAASYGYTF. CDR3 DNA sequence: TGTGCCAGCTCACCACCGGGGGCCGCGTCCTATGGCTACACCTTC.

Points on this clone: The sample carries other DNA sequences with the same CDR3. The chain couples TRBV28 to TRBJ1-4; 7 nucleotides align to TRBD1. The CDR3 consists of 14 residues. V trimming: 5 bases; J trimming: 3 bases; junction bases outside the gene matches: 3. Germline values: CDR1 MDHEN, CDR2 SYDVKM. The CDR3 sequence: CASSPGGSNEKLFF. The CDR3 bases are TGTGCCAGCAGTCCAGGGGGATCTAATGAAAAACTGTTTTTT. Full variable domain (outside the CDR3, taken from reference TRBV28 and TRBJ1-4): DVKVTQSSRYLVKRTGEKVFLECVQDMDHENMFWYRQDPGLGLRLIYFSYDVKMKEKGDIPEGYSVSREKKERFSLILESASTNQTSMYLCASSPGGSNEKLFFGSGTQLSVL.

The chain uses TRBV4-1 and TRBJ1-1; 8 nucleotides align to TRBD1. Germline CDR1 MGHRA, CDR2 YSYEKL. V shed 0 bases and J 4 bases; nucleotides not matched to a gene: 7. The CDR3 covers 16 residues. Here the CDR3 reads CASSQDTGTGFTEAFF. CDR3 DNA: TGCGCCAGCAGCCAAGATACCGGGACAGGCTTCACTGAAGCTTTCTTT.

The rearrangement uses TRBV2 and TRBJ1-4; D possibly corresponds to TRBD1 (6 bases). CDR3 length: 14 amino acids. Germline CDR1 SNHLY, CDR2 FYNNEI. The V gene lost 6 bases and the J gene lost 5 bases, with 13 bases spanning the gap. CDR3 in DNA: TGTGCCAGCAGACAAGGACAGCACAATGAAAAACTGTTTTTT. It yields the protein CASRQGQHNEKLFF. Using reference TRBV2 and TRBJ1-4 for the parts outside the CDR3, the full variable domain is EPEVTQTPSHQVTQMGQEVILRCVPISNHLYFYWYRQILGQKVEFLVSFYNNEISEKSEIFDDQFSVERPDGSNFTLKIRSTKLEDSAMYFCASRQGQHNEKLFFGSGTQLSVL.

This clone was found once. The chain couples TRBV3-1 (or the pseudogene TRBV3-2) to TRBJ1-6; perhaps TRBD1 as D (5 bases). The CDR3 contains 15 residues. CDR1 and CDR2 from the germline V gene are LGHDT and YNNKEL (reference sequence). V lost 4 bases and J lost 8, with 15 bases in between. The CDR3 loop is CASSRIGDYDSPLHF. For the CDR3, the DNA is TGTGCCAGCAGCCGGATAGGGGATTACGATTCACCCCTCCACTTT.

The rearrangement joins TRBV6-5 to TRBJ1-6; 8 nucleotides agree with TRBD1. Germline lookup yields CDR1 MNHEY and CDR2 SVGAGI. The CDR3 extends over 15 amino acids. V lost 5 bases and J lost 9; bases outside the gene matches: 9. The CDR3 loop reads CASSQMDRDSSPLHF. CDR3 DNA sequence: TGTGCCAGCAGTCAGATGGACAGGGATAGTTCACCCCTCCACTTT.

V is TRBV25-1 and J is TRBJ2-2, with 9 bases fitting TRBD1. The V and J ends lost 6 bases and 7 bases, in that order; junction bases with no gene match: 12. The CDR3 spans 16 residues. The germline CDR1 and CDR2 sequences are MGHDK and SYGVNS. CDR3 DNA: TGTGCCAGCAGACCTCCGGGACAGGGTGTTTACGGGGAGCTGTTTTTT. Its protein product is CASRPPGQGVYGELFF.

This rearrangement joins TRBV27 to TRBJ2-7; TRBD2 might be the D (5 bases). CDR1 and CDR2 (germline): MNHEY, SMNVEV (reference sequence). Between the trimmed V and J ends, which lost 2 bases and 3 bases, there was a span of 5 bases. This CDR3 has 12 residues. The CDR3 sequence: CASSLAGYEQYF. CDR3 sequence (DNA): TGTGCCAGCAGTTTAGCGGGCTACGAGCAGTACTTC.

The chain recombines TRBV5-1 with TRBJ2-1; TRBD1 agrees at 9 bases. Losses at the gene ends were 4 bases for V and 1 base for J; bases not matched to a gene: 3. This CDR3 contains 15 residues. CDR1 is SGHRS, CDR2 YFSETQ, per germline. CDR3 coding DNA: TGCGCCAGCAGCCAAGGACAGGGGTCCTACAATGAGCAGTTCTTC. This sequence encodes CASSQGQGSYNEQFF.

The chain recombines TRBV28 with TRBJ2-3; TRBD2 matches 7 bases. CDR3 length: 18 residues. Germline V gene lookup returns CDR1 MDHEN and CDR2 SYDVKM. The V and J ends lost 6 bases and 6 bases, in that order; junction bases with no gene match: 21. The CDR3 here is CASSPNLRLAAGPDTQYF. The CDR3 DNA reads TGTGCCAGCAGCCCCAACCTCCGGCTAGCGGCTGGGCCGGATACGCAGTATTTT. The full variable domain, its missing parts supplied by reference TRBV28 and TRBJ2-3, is DVKVTQSSRYLVKRTGEKVFLECVQDMDHENMFWYRQDPGLGLRLIYFSYDVKMKEKGDIPEGYSVSREKKERFSLILESASTNQTSMYLCASSPNLRLAAGPDTQYFGPGTRLTVL.

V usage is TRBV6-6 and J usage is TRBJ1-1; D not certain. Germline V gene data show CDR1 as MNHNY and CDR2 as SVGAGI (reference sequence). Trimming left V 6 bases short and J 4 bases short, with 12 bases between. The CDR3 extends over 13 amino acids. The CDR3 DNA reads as TGTGCCAGCAGCCCCGACGGAGTCACTGAAGCTTTCTTT. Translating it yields CASSPDGVTEAFF.

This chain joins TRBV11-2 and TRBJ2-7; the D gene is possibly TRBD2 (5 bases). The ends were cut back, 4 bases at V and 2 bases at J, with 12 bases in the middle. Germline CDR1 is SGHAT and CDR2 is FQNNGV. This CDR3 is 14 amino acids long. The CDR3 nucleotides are TGTGCCAGCAGCTCGCGGAGGAACACCTACGAGCAGTACTTC. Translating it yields CASSSRRNTYEQYF.

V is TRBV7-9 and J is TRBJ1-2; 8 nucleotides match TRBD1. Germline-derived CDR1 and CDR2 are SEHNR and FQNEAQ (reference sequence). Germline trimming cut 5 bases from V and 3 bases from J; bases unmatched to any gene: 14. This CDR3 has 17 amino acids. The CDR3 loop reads CASSPGGQARGDYGYTF. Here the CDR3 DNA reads TGTGCCAGCAGCCCTGGGGGACAGGCCCGGGGGGACTATGGCTACACCTTC.

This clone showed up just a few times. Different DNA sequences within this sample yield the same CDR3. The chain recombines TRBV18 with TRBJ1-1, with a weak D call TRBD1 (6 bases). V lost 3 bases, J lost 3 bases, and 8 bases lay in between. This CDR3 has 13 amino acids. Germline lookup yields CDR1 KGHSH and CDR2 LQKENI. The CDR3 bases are TGTGCCAGCTCACCTAACAGGGACACTGAAGCTTTCTTT. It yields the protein CASSPNRDTEAFF.

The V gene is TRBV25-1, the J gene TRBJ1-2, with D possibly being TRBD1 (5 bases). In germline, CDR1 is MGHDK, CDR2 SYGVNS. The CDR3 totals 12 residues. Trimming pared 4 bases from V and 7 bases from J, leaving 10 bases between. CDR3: CASSARRVGYTF. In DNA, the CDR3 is TGTGCCAGCAGTGCCCGCAGGGTTGGCTACACCTTC.

DNA of the CDR3: TGTGCCAGCAGTTCCCCATCGACAGGGCTCTATGGCTACACCTTC. Protein sequence: CASSSPSTGLYGYTF. The chain uses TRBV28 and TRBJ1-2; 7 bases map to TRBD1. Germline V gives CDR1 MDHEN, CDR2 SYDVKM. V shed 4 bases, J shed 4 bases, and the junction held 9 bases outside the gene matches. The CDR3 spans 15 residues.

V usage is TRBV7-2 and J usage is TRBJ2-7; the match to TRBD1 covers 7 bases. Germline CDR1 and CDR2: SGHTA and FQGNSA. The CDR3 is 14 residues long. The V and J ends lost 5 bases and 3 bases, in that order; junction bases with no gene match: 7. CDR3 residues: CASSVRDSFYEQYF. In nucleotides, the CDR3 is TGTGCCAGCAGCGTTAGGGACAGCTTCTACGAGCAGTACTTC.

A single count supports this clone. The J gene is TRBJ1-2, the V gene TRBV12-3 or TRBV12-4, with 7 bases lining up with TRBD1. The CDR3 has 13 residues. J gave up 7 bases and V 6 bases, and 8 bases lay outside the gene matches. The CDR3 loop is CASRPTGSGGYTF. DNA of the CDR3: TGTGCCAGCAGACCGACAGGGTCGGGTGGCTACACCTTC.

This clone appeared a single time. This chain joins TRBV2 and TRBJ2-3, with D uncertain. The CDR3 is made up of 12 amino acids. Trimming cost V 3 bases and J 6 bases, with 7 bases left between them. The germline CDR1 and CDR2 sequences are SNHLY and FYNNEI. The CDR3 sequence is CASSERRDTQYF. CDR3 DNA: TGTGCCAGCAGTGAGAGGCGGGATACGCAGTATTTT.

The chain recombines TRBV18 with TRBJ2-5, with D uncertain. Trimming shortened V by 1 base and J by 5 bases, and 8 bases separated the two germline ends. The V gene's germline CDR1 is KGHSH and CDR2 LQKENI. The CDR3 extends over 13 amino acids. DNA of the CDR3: TGTGCCAGCTCACCACTCACGCGGGAGACCCAGTACTTC. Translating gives CASSPLTRETQYF.

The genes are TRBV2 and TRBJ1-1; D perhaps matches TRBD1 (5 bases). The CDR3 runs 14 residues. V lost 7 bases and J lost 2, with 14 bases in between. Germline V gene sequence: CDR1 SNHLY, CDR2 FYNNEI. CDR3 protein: CASTPGGGNTEAFF. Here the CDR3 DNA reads TGTGCCAGCACCCCCGGCGGGGGTAACACTGAAGCTTTCTTT.

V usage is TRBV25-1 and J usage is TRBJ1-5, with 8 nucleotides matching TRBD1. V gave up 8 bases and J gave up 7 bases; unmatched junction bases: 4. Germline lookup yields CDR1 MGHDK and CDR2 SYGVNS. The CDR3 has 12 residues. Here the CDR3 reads CASRTGHQPQHF. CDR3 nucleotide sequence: TGTGCCAGCCGGACAGGGCACCAGCCCCAGCATTTT. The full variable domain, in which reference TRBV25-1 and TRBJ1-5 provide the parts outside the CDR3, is EADIYQTPRYLVIGTGKKITLECSQTMGHDKMYWYQQDPGMELHLIHYSYGVNSTEKGDLSSESTVSRIRTEHFPLTLESARPSHTSQYLCASRTGHQPQHFGDGTRLSIL.

In nucleotides, the CDR3 is TGTGCCAGCAAACTAGCGGGGGGATATGAGCAGTTCTTC. It encodes CASKLAGGYEQFF. V and J are TRBV12-3 or TRBV12-4 and TRBJ2-1; 12 bases agree with TRBD2. Germline trimming cut 7 bases from V and 8 bases from J; bases unmatched to any gene: 3. This CDR3 has 13 amino acids.

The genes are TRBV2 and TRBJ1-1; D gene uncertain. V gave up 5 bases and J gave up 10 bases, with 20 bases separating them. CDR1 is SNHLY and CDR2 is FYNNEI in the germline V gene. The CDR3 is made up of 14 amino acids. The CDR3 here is CASSTQRGSSGAFF. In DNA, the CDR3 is TGTGCCAGCAGTACTCAGCGGGGATCTTCCGGAGCTTTCTTT.

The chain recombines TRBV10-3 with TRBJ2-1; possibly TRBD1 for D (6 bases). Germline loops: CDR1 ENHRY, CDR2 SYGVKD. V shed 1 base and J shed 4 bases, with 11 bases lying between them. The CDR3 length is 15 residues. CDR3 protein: CAISEWPGVYNEQFF. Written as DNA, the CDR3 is TGTGCCATCAGTGAGTGGCCAGGGGTTTACAATGAGCAGTTCTTC.

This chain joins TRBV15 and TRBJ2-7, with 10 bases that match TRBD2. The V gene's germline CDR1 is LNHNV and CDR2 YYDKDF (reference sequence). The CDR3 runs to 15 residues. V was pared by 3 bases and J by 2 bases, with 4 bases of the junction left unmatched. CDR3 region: CATSSRSGGAYEQYF. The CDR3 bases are TGTGCCACCAGCAGCCGAAGCGGGGGGGCCTACGAGCAGTACTTC.